This T cell receptor beta chain appears in the sequencing data of a study of T cell repertoires in cytomegalovirus infection (dated by TCRdb to the late 2010s). Background on the whole study: Alongside well-studied HLA-B-restricted epitopes, the peptide stimulations were aimed at recently identified HLA-C-restricted CMV epitopes, whose presentation resists viral immunomodulation. Donor HLA type was relevant to the analysis, as public TCR beta signatures indicated carriage of CMV infection together with the matching HLA type. The study at large found these results: The ex vivo response was dominated by HLA-C-restricted CMV-specific TCR beta clonotypes, which also provided the single most frequent clonotype in two of eight donors. Cumulative frequency of public TCR beta family members discriminated carriers of CMV infection plus the relevant HLA type in this cohort and an independent approximately 370-donor cohort.

The treatment or condition label of this sample denotes: in vitro stimulation with specific CMV peptide epitopes to enrich CMV-specific T cells. On this clonotype: This receptor's antigen is unknown. No base quality values were provided; no much bigger clone lies one nucleotide off.

TCRdb records Illumina HiSeq 1500 as the sequencer. The public reads were quality trimmed at Q25 with fastp and then assembled into clones with MiXCR by TCRdb, keeping productive beta chains. Rows are unified per CDR3 protein, each entry keeping the most common DNA and genes. The sample contains around 25,000 distinct CDR3 sequences, 15% to 20% of them found a single time. The top ten constitute 80% to 90% of the sample. CDR1 SGHTA and CDR2 FQGNSA were looked up in the germline V gene. The CDR3 contains 18 residues, cysteine and phenylalanine counted. Here the CDR3 DNA is all that survives: 54 bases in frame from base 1. V loses 7 bases of germline sequence and J loses 2 bases, and the interval between the two ends is 25 bases.

This sequence originates from a human donor in good health (CMV status not recorded). Some clones in this sample may be carry-over from other donors' samples. The sample here was CD8+ T cells from cultured PBMCs, taken from culture after CMV antigen stimulation. The chain links TRBV7-2 with TRBJ2-3, with the D gene uncertain. The base sequence is TGTGCCAGCACCCACCCCTCCCAAGGGCCCTCCTTCACAGATACGCAGTATTTT. Translation gives CASTHPSQGPSFTDTQYF.